One and the same sample provided the 7 T cell receptor beta chains below, sequenced in a study of blood T cell repertoires in COVID-19. Profiled with immunoSEQ multiplex PCR; TCRdb holds only in-frame clones, not every one. The data hold some 300,000 clones, with 90% observed a single time. Specimen: peripheral blood. These receptors were taken from a woman in her thirties or forties with COVID-19, enrolled during active disease.

The chain is built from TRBV27 and TRBJ1-6; 9 nucleotides align to TRBD1. V dropped 4 bases and J dropped 10; count of bases not matched to a gene: 5. Germline V gene sequence: CDR1 MNHEY, CDR2 SMNVEV (reference sequence). The CDR3 spans 14 residues. The CDR3 loop is CASSSDRGRSPLHF. Here the CDR3 DNA reads TGTGCCAGCAGTTCCGACAGGGGGAGGTCACCCCTCCACTTT.

The chain joins TRBV13 to TRBJ2-3; 12 bases are a match to TRBD2. V was pared by 5 bases and J by 3 bases, with 9 bases of the junction left unmatched. CDR3 length equals 17 residues. Germline V CDR1 and CDR2: PRHDT, FYEKMQ (reference sequence). In nucleotides, the CDR3 is TGTGCCAGCAGCGCCCGTCCCCTAGCGGGAGGGACAGATACGCAGTATTTT. It yields the protein CASSARPLAGGTDTQYF.

V is TRBV7-9 and J is TRBJ1-4; D unclear. Between the trimmed V and J ends, which lost 6 bases and 8 bases, there was a span of 10 bases. Germline-derived CDR1 and CDR2 are SEHNR and FQNEAQ (reference sequence). This CDR3 is 12 amino acids long. The DNA for the CDR3 is TGTGCCAGCAGTGTTACGGGGGAAAAACTGTTTTTT. Its translation is CASSVTGEKLFF.

This clone was seen just once. The chain recombines TRBV15 with TRBJ1-5; 7 nucleotides line up with TRBD1. The CDR3 is made up of 15 amino acids. V lost 5 bases to trimming and J lost 4 bases; unmatched junction nucleotides: 8. Germline V gene data show CDR1 as LNHNV and CDR2 as YYDKDF (reference sequence). The DNA for the CDR3 is TGTGCCACCAGCGAGGGACAGTCCGCGAATCAGCCCCAGCATTTT. The encoded protein is CATSEGQSANQPQHF.

This sequence joins TRBV29-1 and TRBJ1-1; D gene ambiguous. Germline CDR1 and CDR2: SQVTM and ANQGSEA. The CDR3 extends over 12 amino acids. Trimming removed 7 bases at V and 3 bases at J, with 12 bases between. CDR3 DNA sequence: TGCAGCGCCTGGAGTGTGGACACTGAAGCTTTCTTT. Its translation: CSAWSVDTEAFF.

The chain is built from TRBV9 and TRBJ2-1; no definite D call. The CDR3 runs to 16 residues. Germline CDR1 and CDR2: SGDLS and YYNGEE. Trimming took off 0 bases at V and 0 bases at J, with 10 bases between the two ends. For the CDR3, the DNA is TGTGCCAGCAGCGTAGGCCCTGCGAGCTCCTACAATGAGCAGTTCTTC. Its translation: CASSVGPASSYNEQFF.

This chain joins TRBV5-1 and TRBJ1-3, with D possibly matching TRBD1 (5 bases). Germline V gives CDR1 SGHRS, CDR2 YFSETQ. This CDR3 has 14 residues. Trimming removed 7 bases at V and 1 base at J, with 12 bases between. The CDR3 sequence: CASSSQGSGNTIYF. The CDR3 DNA is TGCGCCAGCTCGAGCCAGGGATCTGGAAACACCATATATTTT.